These 18 T cell receptor beta chains originate from one sample sequenced in a study of shared clonotypes between healthy human individuals (dated by TCRdb to about 2020). Library creation used the immunoSEQ multiplex PCR assay. TCRdb carries this immuneACCESS record with in-frame sequences only. Its versions omit some clonotypes, under half of them owing to an unresolved V gene in the studies checked, with the rest unexplained. The sample includes approximately 1.5 million clones, with roughly 98% observed a single time. The ten largest clones capture roughly 0.4% of the sample. Source material: naive CD4+ T cells sorted from blood. Explained via the paper, the cell subset or site label denotes: CD45RA+ positively selected. The receptor set was obtained from a man between 25 and 39 years old in good health.

This clone was counted a single time. This chain links TRBV13 with TRBJ2-1, with D possibly being TRBD1 or TRBD2 (5 bases each). Germline CDR1 and CDR2: PRHDT and FYEKMQ (reference sequence). The CDR3 runs to 12 residues. The ends were cut back, 1 base at V and 9 bases at J, with 7 bases in the middle. The CDR3 here is CASSLEGREQFF. The CDR3 DNA reads TGTGCCAGCAGCTTAGAGGGACGTGAGCAGTTCTTC.

This clone is a singleton in its sample. This chain joins TRBV9 and TRBJ2-1; D gene ambiguous. The CDR3 has 15 amino acids. Germline values: CDR1 SGDLS, CDR2 YYNGEE. V was cut by 0 bases and J by 6 bases, with 13 bases left in between. This chain's CDR3 is CASSVALERTNEQFF. The DNA of the CDR3 is TGTGCCAGCAGCGTAGCGCTAGAGCGCACCAATGAGCAGTTCTTC.

For this clone: Being one base from a much bigger clone, this may be a read error. This rearrangement joins TRBV6-1 to TRBJ2-6, with no clear D. Looked up from germline, CDR1 is MNHNS and CDR2 is SASEGT. This CDR3 region has 14 residues. V lost 3 bases to trimming and J lost 0 bases, with 3 bases between them. The CDR3 reads CASSDGSGANVLTF. CDR3 DNA: TGTGCCAGCAGTGACGGCTCTGGGGCCAACGTCCTGACTTTC.

The chain carries TRBV6-1 and TRBJ2-7; a possible D gene is TRBD2 (5 bases). V was cut by 8 bases and J by 4 bases, with 9 bases left in between. The CDR3 spans 11 residues. Germline loops: CDR1 MNHNS, CDR2 SASEGT. CDR3 in DNA: TGTGCCAGCCGGCGGGTATACGAGCAGTACTTC. Translation gives CASRRVYEQYF.

In its sample, this clone was seen once. This rearrangement joins TRBV18 to TRBJ2-3; D gene uncertain. Germline-derived CDR1 and CDR2 are KGHSH and LQKENI. CDR3 length equals 16 residues. The V gene lost 7 bases and the J gene lost 4 bases, with 21 bases spanning the gap. CDR3: CASFTGSPILADTQYF. The DNA of the CDR3 is TGTGCCAGCTTCACCGGGTCCCCCATACTCGCAGATACGCAGTATTTT.

The V and J genes are TRBV19 and TRBJ1-5; 9 nucleotides agree with TRBD1. V gave up 3 bases and J gave up 7 bases; unmatched junction bases: 7. This CDR3 is 15 amino acids long. Germline V gene sequence: CDR1 LNHDA, CDR2 SQIVND (reference sequence). The CDR3 nucleotides are TGTGCCAGTAGTATGTGGGGACAGGGCGGGCAGCCCCAGCATTTT. Protein sequence: CASSMWGQGGQPQHF. Full variable domain (outside the CDR3, taken from reference TRBV19 and TRBJ1-5): DGGITQSPKYLFRKEGQNVTLSCEQNLNHDAMYWYRQDPGQGLRLIYYSQIVNDFQKGDIAEGYSVSREKKESFPLTVTSAQKNPTAFYLCASSMWGQGGQPQHFGDGTRLSIL.

The chain links TRBV14 to TRBJ1-1, with TRBD1 matching over 7 bases. From germline, CDR1 is SGHDN and CDR2 FVKESK. The CDR3 has 13 amino acids. Trimming took 5 bases from V and 4 from J; bases not matched to a gene: 4. The CDR3 DNA follows: TGTGCCAGCAGCAAGGACAGGATCACTGAAGCTTTCTTT. It encodes CASSKDRITEAFF.

The gene calls are TRBV7-2 and TRBJ1-1; 8 positions match TRBD1. The CDR3 extends over 17 amino acids. The germline CDR1 and CDR2 sequences are SGHTA and FQGNSA. J was trimmed by 0 bases and V by 5 bases; bases with no gene match: 11. CDR3 in amino acids: CASSRQGASGMNTEAFF. The CDR3 bases are TGTGCCAGCAGCCGCCAGGGGGCGAGCGGCATGAACACTGAAGCTTTCTTT.

This chain connects TRBV28 to TRBJ2-7; D is possibly TRBD2 (7 bases). Germline CDR1 and CDR2: MDHEN and SYDVKM. The CDR3 totals 14 residues. V lost 7 bases and J lost 3, with 16 bases in between. The CDR3 DNA reads TGTGCCAGCATTCGCCGAGGGGGGGTCTACGAGCAGTACTTC. Residues: CASIRRGGVYEQYF.

V usage is TRBV6-6 and J usage is TRBJ2-5, with D possibly matching TRBD1 (5 bases). V lost 11 bases and J lost 4, with 17 bases in between. The CDR3 contains 13 residues. The germline V gene encodes CDR1 MNHNY and CDR2 SVGAGI (reference sequence). This CDR3 is CASGSQGRETQYF. CDR3 DNA: TGTGCCTCAGGGTCGCAGGGAAGAGAGACCCAGTACTTC.

The V gene is TRBV5-1, the J gene TRBJ2-1, with D possibly TRBD2 on 6 matching bases. Germline-derived CDR1 and CDR2 are SGHRS and YFSETQ. V was trimmed by 0 bases and J by 5 bases, leaving 9 bases between them. This CDR3 region has 14 residues. In nucleotides, the CDR3 is TGCGCCAGCAGCTTGGGGAGGGCGGACAATGAGCAGTTCTTC. It is translated as CASSLGRADNEQFF.

The count of this clone is one. The rearrangement uses TRBV10-3 and TRBJ2-1; 7 bases are a match to TRBD2. The V segment lost 5 bases and the J segment 7 bases; nucleotides outside the gene matches: 11. This CDR3 has 15 residues. CDR1 ENHRY and CDR2 SYGVKD come from the germline V gene. The CDR3 DNA sequence: TGTGCCATCAGTTCCACCACTAGCGTGGCGAATGAGCAGTTCTTC. The encoded protein is CAISSTTSVANEQFF.

This clone was found once. Here the CDR3 reads CASSLFLAGGSAEQFF. In DNA, the CDR3 is TGTGCCAGCAGTTTGTTTTTAGCGGGAGGGAGTGCTGAGCAGTTCTTC. V is TRBV28 and J is TRBJ2-1, with 11 bases identical to TRBD2. The germline V gene has CDR1 MDHEN and CDR2 SYDVKM. The J segment lost 9 bases and the V segment lost 3 bases, leaving 10 bases of the junction unmatched. This CDR3 region has 16 residues.

In its sample, this clone was seen once. The chain is built from TRBV19 and TRBJ2-1, with TRBD2 identical over 7 bases. The CDR3 spans 15 residues. V lost 7 bases, J lost 4 bases, and 10 bases stayed unmatched. Germline CDR1 LNHDA, CDR2 SQIVND (reference sequence). As DNA, the CDR3 is TGTGCCAGTATCCAGGGAGGGAGCCGGTACAATGAGCAGTTCTTC. Its protein is CASIQGGSRYNEQFF.

This sequence joins TRBV4-1 and TRBJ2-4; 7 bases fit TRBD1. The CDR3 length is 17 residues. The ends lost 2 bases at V and 3 bases at J; junction bases unmatched: 10. Germline V lookup: CDR1 MGHRA, CDR2 YSYEKL. CDR3 DNA sequence: TGCGCCAGCAGCCAACCCCGGGACAGCAAATTCAAAAACATTCAGTACTTC. Translated, it gives CASSQPRDSKFKNIQYF.

The chain employs TRBV5-1 and TRBJ2-7, with 9 bases matching TRBD2. Germline values: CDR1 SGHRS, CDR2 YFSETQ. The CDR3 sequence is 14 residues long. J gave up 0 bases and V 4 bases, and 2 bases lay outside the gene matches. In nucleotides, the CDR3 is TGCGCCAGCAGCGCTAGCGGGAACTCCTACGAGCAGTACTTC. Translating gives CASSASGNSYEQYF.

V gene TRBV4-1 combines with J gene TRBJ1-2, with 7 bases that match TRBD1. Germline assignment: CDR1 MGHRA and CDR2 YSYEKL. The CDR3 is made up of 17 amino acids. The trim removed 0 bases at V and 4 bases at J, leaving 11 bases unmatched. CDR3 nucleotides: TGCGCCAGCAGCCAAGATATGAGGGCGGGACAGTCCTATGGCTACACCTTC. The encoded protein is CASSQDMRAGQSYGYTF.

The genes are TRBV9 and TRBJ2-7, with 7 bases fitting TRBD1. The CDR3 length is 15 residues. In germline, CDR1 is SGDLS, CDR2 YYNGEE. V dropped 2 bases and J dropped 4; count of bases not matched to a gene: 9. The CDR3 sequence is CASSVTGTVSYEQYF. In DNA form, the CDR3 reads TGTGCCAGCAGCGTCACCGGGACAGTCTCTTACGAGCAGTACTTC.